One sample yielded the 5 T cell receptor beta chains listed below, sequenced in a study of cytomegalovirus exposure and HLA in healthy donors. Primers included in the PCR were 60 Vbeta and 13 Jbeta primers. TCRdb keeps only in-frame clones here, not all; method: immunoSEQ multiplex PCR. This table holds 150,000 to 200,000 clones, 70% to 80% found once. Sequenced material: PBMCs. The origin of the receptors is a man younger than 45 in good health and CMV-seronegative.

This rearrangement joins TRBV4-2 to TRBJ1-5, with 7 nucleotides matching TRBD1. The J segment lost 2 bases and the V segment lost 1 base, leaving 5 bases of the junction unmatched. The length of the CDR3 is 16 residues. The germline V gene encodes CDR1 LGHNA and CDR2 YNFKEQ. The CDR3 coding sequence is TGTGCCAGCAGCCAAGCGGACAGGACACGCAATCAGCCCCAGCATTTT. Translated, it gives CASSQADRTRNQPQHF.

The chain links TRBV7-9 to TRBJ1-4, with 7 bases lining up with TRBD1. With V trimmed by 4 bases and J by 8 bases, 4 bases remained unmatched. The CDR3 contains 13 residues. Germline V gives CDR1 SEHNR, CDR2 FQNEAQ (reference sequence). CDR3 protein: CASSSQGQEKLFF. In nucleotides, the CDR3 is TGTGCCAGCAGCTCGCAGGGACAGGAAAAACTGTTTTTT. The whole variable domain, filled in from reference TRBV7-9 and TRBJ1-4, reads DTGVSQNPRHKITKRGQNVTFRCDPISEHNRLYWYRQTLGQGPEFLTYFQNEAQLEKSRLLSDRFSAERPKGSFSTLEIQRTEQGDSAMYLCASSSQGQEKLFFGSGTQLSVL.

This chain joins TRBV5-1 and TRBJ1-6, with D perhaps TRBD1 (6 bases). V shed 3 bases and J shed 7 bases, with 11 bases lying between them. CDR1 is SGHRS and CDR2 is YFSETQ in the germline V gene. This CDR3 comprises 14 residues. CDR3 nucleotide sequence: TGCGCCAGCAGCTCCGGGACACCCAATTCACCCCTCCACTTT. Translated, it gives CASSSGTPNSPLHF.

The chain couples TRBV2 to TRBJ2-1, with 13 bases matching TRBD2. This CDR3 has 15 residues. V shed 4 bases and J 7 bases; nucleotides not matched to a gene: 4. The germline V gene encodes CDR1 SNHLY and CDR2 FYNNEI. DNA of the CDR3: TGTGCCAGCAGTGGACTAGCGGGGGGAGCGAATGAGCAGTTCTTC. Its translation is CASSGLAGGANEQFF.

The chain combines TRBV30 with TRBJ1-5; 7 bases are a match to TRBD1. This CDR3 region has 13 residues. Germline V gene lookup returns CDR1 GTSNPN and CDR2 SVGIG (reference sequence). J was trimmed by 9 bases and V by 5 bases; bases with no gene match: 10. CDR3 coding DNA: TGTGCCTGGGGGGACAGCAGTCCACGGCCCCAGCATTTT. It translates to CAWGDSSPRPQHF.